A single sample is the source of the 4 T cell receptor beta chains below, sequenced in a study of T cells after yellow fever vaccination. TCRdb fed the 5' RACE reads into MiXCR, producing one record per CDR3 protein. The sample yields a few hundred thousand distinct CDR3 sequences, 8.7% seen once. Sequencing used PBMCs, obtained on the day of the first yellow fever vaccination. These receptors all stem from a man aged 18 to 30 who received the YFV17D yellow fever vaccine.

The genes are TRBV9 and TRBJ2-3; weak D call: TRBD2 (5 bases). The CDR3 extends over 15 amino acids. Per germline, CDR1 SGDLS and CDR2 YYNGEE. V lost 4 bases to trimming and J lost 2 bases, with 14 bases between them. The chain's CDR3 is CASSSTAGFTDTQYF. The CDR3, as DNA: TGTGCCAGCAGCTCAACGGCGGGTTTCACAGATACGCAGTATTTT.

This clonotype came up many times. Here the CDR3 DNA reads TGTGCCAGCAGCTTAGTAATCGACCACAATGAGCAGTTCTTC. Translated, it gives CASSLVIDHNEQFF. V gene TRBV11-2 combines with J gene TRBJ2-1; no definite D call. This CDR3 has 14 amino acids. V lost 1 base and J 5 bases, leaving 9 bases between the germline ends. Germline values: CDR1 SGHAT, CDR2 FQNNGV.

The J gene is TRBJ2-5, the V gene TRBV3-1, with D unresolved. From germline, CDR1 is LGHDT and CDR2 YNNKEL (reference sequence). The CDR3 sequence is 17 residues long. Trimming removed 0 bases at V and 5 bases at J, with 19 bases between. In DNA, the CDR3 is TGTGCCAGCAGCCAAGACCCAACACGGGTTTACGGGGAGACCCAGTACTTC. Its protein is CASSQDPTRVYGETQYF.

This clonotype has only a few counts. The chain recombines TRBV5-1 with TRBJ1-2; D is perhaps TRBD1 (5 bases). The ends were cut back, 3 bases at V and 8 bases at J, with 14 bases in the middle. This CDR3 contains 13 residues. The germline CDR1 and CDR2 sequences are SGHRS and YFSETQ. The CDR3 bases are TGCGCCAGCAGCTCCCTAGGGGTGGAGGGCTACACCTTC. Protein product: CASSSLGVEGYTF.